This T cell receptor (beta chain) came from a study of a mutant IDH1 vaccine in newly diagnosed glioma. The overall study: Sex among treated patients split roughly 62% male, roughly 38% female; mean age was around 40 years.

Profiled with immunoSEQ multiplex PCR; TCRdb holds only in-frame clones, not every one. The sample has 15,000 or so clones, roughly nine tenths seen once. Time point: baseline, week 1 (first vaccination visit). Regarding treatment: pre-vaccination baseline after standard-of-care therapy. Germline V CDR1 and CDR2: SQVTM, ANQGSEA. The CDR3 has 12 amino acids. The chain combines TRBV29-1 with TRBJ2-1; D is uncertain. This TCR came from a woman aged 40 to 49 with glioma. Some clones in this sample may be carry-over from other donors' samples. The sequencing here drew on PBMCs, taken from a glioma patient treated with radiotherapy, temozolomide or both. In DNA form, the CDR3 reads TGCAGTCCCTTGCACCCCAGTGGTGAGCAGTTCTTC. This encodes CSPLHPSGEQFF.